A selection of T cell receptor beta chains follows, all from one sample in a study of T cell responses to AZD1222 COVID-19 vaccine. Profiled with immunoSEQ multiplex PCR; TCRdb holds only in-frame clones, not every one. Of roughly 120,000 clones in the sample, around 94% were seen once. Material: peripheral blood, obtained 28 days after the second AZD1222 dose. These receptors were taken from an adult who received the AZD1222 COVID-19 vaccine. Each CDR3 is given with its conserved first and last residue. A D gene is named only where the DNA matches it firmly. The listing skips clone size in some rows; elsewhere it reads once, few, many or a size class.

cdr3_nt: TGTGCCAGCAGCCCGGTAGTAGGTTCGTACAATGAGCAGTTCTTC
cdr3_aa: CASSPVVGSYNEQFF
v_call: TRBV11-1
clone_size: NA
cdr3_length: 15
d_call: NA
j_call: TRBJ2-1

cdr3_nt: TGTGCCAGCAACAAGCGGGACTCCTACGAGCAGTACTTC
cdr3_aa: CASNKRDSYEQYF
v_call: TRBV25-1
clone_size: NA
cdr3_length: 13
d_call: TRBD2
j_call: TRBJ2-7

cdr3_nt: TGTGCCAGCAGCTTAGGTAGCGAGCAAGAGACCCAGTACTTC
cdr3_aa: CASSLGSEQETQYF
v_call: TRBV7-9
clone_size: NA
cdr3_length: 14
d_call: NA
j_call: TRBJ2-5

cdr3_nt: TGCGCCAGCAGTTCGAGTAGCGGGACCTACAATGAGCAGTTCTTC
cdr3_aa: CASSSSSGTYNEQFF
v_call: TRBV10-1
clone_size: NA
cdr3_length: 15
d_call: TRBD2
j_call: TRBJ2-1

cdr3_nt: TGTGCCAGCTCACCCAGTTCGACAGGGGACTATGGCTACACCTTC
cdr3_aa: CASSPSSTGDYGYTF
v_call: TRBV18
clone_size: NA
cdr3_length: 15
d_call: TRBD1
j_call: TRBJ1-2

cdr3_nt: TGTGCCAGTAGTATAGCTGGAGGGGCGCCCACTGAAGCTTTCTTT
cdr3_aa: CASSIAGGAPTEAFF
v_call: TRBV19
clone_size: NA
cdr3_length: 15
d_call: NA
j_call: TRBJ1-1

cdr3_nt: TGTGCCAGCAGCTTAGTAAGAGGGGGCGGGCTTGAGACCCAGTACTTC
cdr3_aa: CASSLVRGGGLETQYF
v_call: TRBV11-1
clone_size: NA
cdr3_length: 16
d_call: TRBD1
j_call: TRBJ2-5

cdr3_nt: TGTGCCAGCAGTCCCGGGACAGGGTTGAACACTGAAGCTTTCTTT
cdr3_aa: CASSPGTGLNTEAFF
v_call: TRBV28
clone_size: NA
cdr3_length: 15
d_call: TRBD1
j_call: TRBJ1-1

cdr3_nt: TGTGCCAGCGGTACGGGACTAGTAGAGACAGATACGCAGTATTTT
cdr3_aa: CASGTGLVETDTQYF
v_call: TRBV7-9
clone_size: NA
cdr3_length: 15
d_call: TRBD2
j_call: TRBJ2-3

cdr3_nt: TGTGCCAGTAGTATCCCAGGGATGAACACTGAAGCTTTCTTT
cdr3_aa: CASSIPGMNTEAFF
v_call: TRBV19
clone_size: NA
cdr3_length: 14
d_call: NA
j_call: TRBJ1-1

cdr3_nt: TGTGCCAGCTCACCCAGCCGGGATGGACAGCCCCAGCATTTT
cdr3_aa: CASSPSRDGQPQHF
v_call: TRBV18
clone_size: few
cdr3_length: 14
d_call: NA
j_call: TRBJ1-5

cdr3_nt: TGTGCCAGCAGTTTATGGGGGGGACAGGGTCCTAGGTATAGCAATCAGCCCCAGCATTTT
cdr3_aa: CASSLWGGQGPRYSNQPQHF
v_call: TRBV27
clone_size: few
cdr3_length: 20
d_call: TRBD1
j_call: TRBJ1-5

cdr3_nt: TGTGCCAGCAGCGTAGCTAGGAGGGACAATGAGCAGTTCTTC
cdr3_aa: CASSVARRDNEQFF
v_call: TRBV9
clone_size: NA
cdr3_length: 14
d_call: NA
j_call: TRBJ2-1

cdr3_nt: TGTGCCAGCACTTCAGGGGAGCGCATCAACGAGCAGTACTTC
cdr3_aa: CASTSGERINEQYF
v_call: TRBV2
clone_size: NA
cdr3_length: 14
d_call: NA
j_call: TRBJ2-7

cdr3_nt: TGCGCCAGCAGCTTGACTAGCGGGCCTCGGAGTGAGCAGTACTTC
cdr3_aa: CASSLTSGPRSEQYF
v_call: TRBV5-1
clone_size: NA
cdr3_length: 15
d_call: TRBD2
j_call: TRBJ2-7

cdr3_nt: TGTGCCAGCAGCTATCCCGGGACTACCTCCTACAATGAGCAGTTCTTC
cdr3_aa: CASSYPGTTSYNEQFF
v_call: TRBV11-2
clone_size: NA
cdr3_length: 16
d_call: TRBD2
j_call: TRBJ2-1